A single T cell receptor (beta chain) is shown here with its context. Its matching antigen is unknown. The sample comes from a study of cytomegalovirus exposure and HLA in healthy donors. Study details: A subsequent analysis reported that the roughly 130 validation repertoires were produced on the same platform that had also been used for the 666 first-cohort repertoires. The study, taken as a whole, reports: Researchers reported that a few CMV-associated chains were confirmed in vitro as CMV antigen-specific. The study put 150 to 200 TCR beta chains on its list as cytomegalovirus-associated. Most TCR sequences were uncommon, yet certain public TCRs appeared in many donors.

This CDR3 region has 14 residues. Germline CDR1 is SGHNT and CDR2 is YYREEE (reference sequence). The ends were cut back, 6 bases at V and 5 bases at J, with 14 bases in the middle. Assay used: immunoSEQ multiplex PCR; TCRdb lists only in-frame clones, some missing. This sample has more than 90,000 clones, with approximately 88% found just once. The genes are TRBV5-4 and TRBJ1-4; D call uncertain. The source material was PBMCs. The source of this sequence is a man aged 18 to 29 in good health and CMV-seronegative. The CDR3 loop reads CASNTRGVNEKLFF. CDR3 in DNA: TGTGCCAGCAACACGCGGGGAGTGAATGAAAAACTGTTTTTT.